The rows below give T cell receptor beta chains drawn from one sample of a study of cytomegalovirus exposure and HLA in healthy donors. The data were produced by immunoSEQ multiplex PCR, yet TCRdb's version contains in-frame clones alone and is incomplete. The data hold some 90,000 clones, with around 80% observed a single time. Source material: PBMCs. These receptors were taken from a male donor in good health and CMV-seropositive. The conserved cysteine and the conserved F or W are not part of the CDR3 here. Clone size is given for some rows only: seen once, a few or many times, or a class if the clone is expanded.

TRBV5-1	TRBJ1-1	.	12	ASSEGQLNTEAF
TRBV7-3	TRBJ1-4	.	11	ASWDRRYEKLF
TRBV28	TRBJ2-7	.	17	ASSLLTSGGALENYEQY
TRBV2	TRBJ2-5	.	11	ASSSGPVETQY
TRBV27	TRBJ1-4	many	12	ASSPRQGIGKLF
TRBV27	TRBJ2-1	.	18	ASSPRGPGGGVRSYNEQF
TRBV29-1	TRBJ2-3	.	13	SVSGTSGRGDTQY
TRBV19	TRBJ1-2	once	11	ASSMGQGTGYT
TRBV4-1	TRBJ2-3	.	13	ASSQEAGGLGTQY
TRBV30	TRBJ2-3	.	10	ACSTSTDTQY
TRBV2	TRBJ1-5	few	13	ASSEARGGGQPQH
TRBV7-9	TRBJ2-1	once	11	ASNHLAGVEQF
TRBV2	TRBJ1-1	.	16	ASIVQPTGTLQNTEAF
TRBV25-1	TRBJ1-4	.	16	ASSDPGVSGGSNEKLF
TRBV30	TRBJ1-4	.	13	AWSVKSGEGGKLF
TRBV29-1	TRBJ2-7	.	12	SVDCEDRAYEQY
TRBV7-9	TRBJ1-4	.	11	ASSPEGAEKLF
TRBV7-9	TRBJ2-1	.	15	ASSLNQGLAVPNEQF
TRBV29-1	TRBJ2-5	.	13	SVALLQGIGETQY
TRBV30	TRBJ1-2	.	11	AWSTGQGDGYT
TRBV18	TRBJ2-7	.	13	ASSNPGTGSYEQY
TRBV5-6	TRBJ2-7	.	14	ASSLVGGQGSNEQY
TRBV15	TRBJ1-1	.	11	ATSRDGDREAF
TRBV5-6	TRBJ1-1	few	14	ASSLAVRRVDTEAF
TRBV19	TRBJ1-4	.	12	ASSNGAGSEKLF
TRBV30	TRBJ1-1	.	11	AWKTGRSTEAF
TRBV27	TRBJ1-5	.	12	ASSLSRAGQPQH
TRBV27	TRBJ2-7	.	13	ASNTRGTGGYEQY
TRBV15	TRBJ2-2	.	14	ATSLTGMAPTGELF
TRBV28	TRBJ1-5	few	13	ASSPPTGHNQPQH
TRBV5-4	TRBJ2-1	.	14	ASSPELSREEDEQF
TRBV18	TRBJ2-2	.	13	ASSPELGDTGELF
TRBV5-1	TRBJ2-2	.	13	ASSFGQGLAGELF
TRBV2	TRBJ2-2	.	12	ARTGTADTGELF
TRBV19	TRBJ2-3	.	13	ASLEEGAGTDTQY
TRBV6-1	TRBJ1-5	.	13	ASSVQPYSNQPQH
TRBV5-4	TRBJ2-3	.	11	ASSSASLSTQY
TRBV13	TRBJ2-5	.	14	ASSLEYREGEETQY
TRBV5-1	TRBJ2-7	.	13	ASSLVSGSSYEQY
TRBV28	TRBJ2-5	.	12	ASSGTTLQETQY
TRBV28	TRBJ2-5	few	14	ASRLSTGMTGETQY
TRBV5-5	TRBJ2-5	.	15	ASSSLTSGDSQETQY
TRBV10-1	TRBJ2-2	.	14	ASSEQRELNTGELF
TRBV11-2	TRBJ2-2	.	14	ASSLVGQPNTGELF
TRBV6-5	TRBJ2-7	few	13	ASRSLAGGSYEQY